This TCR beta chain was found in a study of beta chain features in type 1 diabetes. In the study overall: On cell yields, gender and age, patients and healthy donors were similar.

V was pared by 4 bases and J by 3 bases, with 16 bases between. CDR1 and CDR2 (germline): LGHNA, YNFKEQ. There are 15 residues in the CDR3. Expressed TCRB transcripts were sequenced, since all the RNA that had been isolated was reverse transcribed. Profiling relied on immunoSEQ multiplex PCR, and the TCRdb table lists in-frame clones only, not all of them. There are 300,000 to 400,000 clones in the sample; around 10% occur only once, and roughly 0.016% lies in the top ten. This chain links TRBV4-2 with TRBJ2-7, with D perhaps matching TRBD2 (6 bases). This TCR derives from a woman in her twenties or thirties in good health. The specimen was naive CD4+ T cells from blood. CDR3 loop: CASSLGASRDYEQYF. Here the CDR3 DNA reads TGTGCCAGCAGCCTCGGGGCCTCGCGGGACTACGAGCAGTACTTC.